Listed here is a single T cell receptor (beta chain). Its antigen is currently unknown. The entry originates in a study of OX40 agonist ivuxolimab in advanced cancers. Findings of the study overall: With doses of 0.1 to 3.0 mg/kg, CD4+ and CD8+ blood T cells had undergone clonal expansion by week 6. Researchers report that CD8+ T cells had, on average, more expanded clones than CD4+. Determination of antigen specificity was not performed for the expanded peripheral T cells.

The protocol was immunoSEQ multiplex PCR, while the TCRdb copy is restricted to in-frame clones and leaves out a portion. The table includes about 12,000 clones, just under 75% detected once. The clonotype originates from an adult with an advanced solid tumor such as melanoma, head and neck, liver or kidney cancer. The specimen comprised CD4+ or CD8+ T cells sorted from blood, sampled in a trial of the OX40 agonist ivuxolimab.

DNA of the CDR3: TGTGCCAGCAGCCCCGGTTTCGCCTACGAGCAGTACTTC. This encodes CASSPGFAYEQYF. The V gene is TRBV27, the J gene TRBJ2-7; D is undetermined. This CDR3 spans 13 amino acids. Germline V lookup: CDR1 MNHEY, CDR2 SMNVEV (reference sequence). Trimming pared 6 bases from V and 2 bases from J, leaving 11 bases between.